This is a list of T cell receptor beta chains from one sample in a study of CD8 T cells in Susac syndrome. TCRdb used MiXCR to reprocess the immunoSEQ multiplex PCR reads, holding one entry per CDR3 protein. The sample has around 280,000 distinct CDR3 sequences, 92% seen once. The sample was CD4+ T cells from PBMCs. The receptors were gathered from a human donor with multiple sclerosis. Each CDR3 is given with its conserved first and last residue. The D gene is left open where the match is weak.

TRBJ2-3,TRBD2,TRBV4-1,CASSQEGLAGDTDTQYF,TGCGCCAGCAGCCAAGAGGGACTAGCGGGGGACACAGATACGCAGTATTTT
TRBJ2-1,NA,TRBV7-3,CASSFFNTEQFF,TGTGCCAGCAGCTTCTTTAACACTGAGCAGTTCTTC
TRBJ1-5,NA,TRBV4-3,CASSQEWVQASNQPQHF,TGCGCCAGCAGCCAAGAATGGGTACAGGCTAGCAATCAGCCCCAGCATTTT
TRBJ1-2,TRBD1,TRBV10-3,CATGTGAYGYTF,TGTGCCACGGGTACAGGGGCATATGGCTACACCTTC
TRBJ2-7,NA,TRBV13,CASSLGYRTYEQYF,TGTGCCAGCAGCTTAGGGTACAGAACCTACGAGCAGTACTTC
TRBJ1-1,NA,TRBV18,CASSPPARAEAFF,TGTGCCAGCTCACCACCGGCGCGGGCTGAAGCTTTCTTT
TRBJ1-2,TRBD1,TRBV20-1,CSARPGQGWGYTF,TGCAGTGCTAGACCAGGACAGGGCTGGGGCTACACCTTC
TRBJ2-5,NA,TRBV12-5,CASGSGPQETQYF,TGTGCTAGTGGGAGCGGACCGCAAGAGACCCAGTACTTC
TRBJ2-3,TRBD2,TRBV5-1,CASSLIAGVGDTQYF,TGCGCCAGCAGCTTGATAGCGGGAGTCGGAGATACGCAGTATTTT
TRBJ1-5,NA,TRBV5-1,CASSFTSNQPQHF,TGCGCCAGCAGCTTTACTAGCAATCAGCCCCAGCATTTT
TRBJ2-2,NA,TRBV7-2,CASSWVGELFF,TGTGCCAGCAGCTGGGTCGGGGAGCTGTTTTTT
TRBJ2-1,TRBD2,TRBV20-1,CAGLAGVNEQFF,TGCGCGGGACTAGCGGGAGTCAATGAGCAGTTCTTC
TRBJ2-7,TRBD2,TRBV30,CAWSKGTQGLAGSYEQYF,TGTGCCTGGAGTAAAGGAACCCAGGGACTAGCGGGGTCGTACGAGCAGTACTTC
TRBJ2-1,TRBD2,TRBV3-1,CASSQGGGSYNEQFF,TGTGCCAGCAGCCAAGGGGGGGGGTCCTACAATGAGCAGTTCTTC
TRBJ2-6,NA,TRBV20-1,CSALRTDDSGANVLTF,TGCAGTGCTCTCCGGACGGATGACTCTGGGGCCAACGTCCTGACTTTC
TRBJ2-5,TRBD1,TRBV19,CASSRTGLETQYF,TGTGCCAGTAGTCGGACAGGGTTAGAGACCCAGTACTTC
TRBJ1-1,NA,TRBV19,CASSINRRAEAFF,TGTGCCAGTAGTATAAACAGGCGGGCTGAAGCTTTCTTT
TRBJ2-1,NA,TRBV11-2,CASSSTGVQFF,TGTGCCAGCAGCTCCACAGGAGTGCAGTTCTTC
TRBJ1-5,NA,TRBV30,CAWSVQFGGTQPQHF,TGTGCCTGGAGTGTACAGTTTGGGGGAACTCAGCCCCAGCATTTT
TRBJ1-1,TRBD1,TRBV7-2,CASSLTTGVSEAFF,TGTGCCAGCAGCTTGACGACAGGGGTCTCTGAAGCTTTCTTT
TRBJ2-5,NA,TRBV7-2,CASSLGPRETQYF,TGTGCCAGCAGCTTAGGGCCTCGCGAGACCCAGTACTTC
TRBJ2-5,NA,TRBV19,CASSIRSGEETQYF,TGTGCCAGTAGTATACGATCGGGGGAAGAGACCCAGTACTTC
TRBJ2-7,NA,TRBV6-1,CASSELRDEQYF,TGTGCCAGCAGTGAACTGCGCGACGAGCAGTACTTC
TRBJ1-1,NA,TRBV5-4,CASSLRAGVGTEAFF,TGTGCCAGCAGCCTCCGGGCAGGGGTGGGCACTGAAGCTTTCTTT
TRBJ2-7,TRBD1,TRBV4-2,CASSAPTGEQYF,TGTGCCAGCAGCGCGCCGACAGGGGAGCAGTACTTC
TRBJ2-7,NA,TRBV7-8,CASSLTPGDPPYEQYF,TGTGCCAGCAGCTTAACTCCAGGGGATCCTCCCTACGAGCAGTACTTC
TRBJ1-5,NA,TRBV12-3/TRBV12-4,CASSFNKDQPQHF,TGTGCCAGCAGTTTTAACAAGGATCAGCCCCAGCATTTT
TRBJ2-2,TRBD2,TRBV6-2/TRBV6-3,CASSPGLASGELFF,TGTGCCAGCAGCCCTGGACTAGCGTCCGGGGAGCTGTTTTTT